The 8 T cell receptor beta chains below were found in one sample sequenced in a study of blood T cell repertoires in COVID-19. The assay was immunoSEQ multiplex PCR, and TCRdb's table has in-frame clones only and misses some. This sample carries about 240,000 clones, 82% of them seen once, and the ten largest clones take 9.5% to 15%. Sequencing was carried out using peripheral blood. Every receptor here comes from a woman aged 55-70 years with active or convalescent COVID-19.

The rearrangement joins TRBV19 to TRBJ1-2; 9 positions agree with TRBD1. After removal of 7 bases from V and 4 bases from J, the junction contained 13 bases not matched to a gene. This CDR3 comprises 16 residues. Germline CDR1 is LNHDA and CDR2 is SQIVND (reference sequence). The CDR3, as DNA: TGTGCCAGTAATGGAGTACCGGGACAGGGACCCTATGGCTACACCTTC. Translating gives CASNGVPGQGPYGYTF. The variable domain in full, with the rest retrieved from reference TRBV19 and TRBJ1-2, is DGGITQSPKYLFRKEGQNVTLSCEQNLNHDAMYWYRQDPGQGLRLIYYSQIVNDFQKGDIAEGYSVSREKKESFPLTVTSAQKNPTAFYLCASNGVPGQGPYGYTFGSGTRLTVV.

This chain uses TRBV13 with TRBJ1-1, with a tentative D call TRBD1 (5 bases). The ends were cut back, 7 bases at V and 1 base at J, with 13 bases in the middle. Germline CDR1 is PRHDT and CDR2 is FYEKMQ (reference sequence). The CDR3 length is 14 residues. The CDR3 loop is CASTLGGGNTEAFF. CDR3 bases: TGTGCCAGCACCCTCGGGGGGGGGAACACTGAAGCTTTCTTT.

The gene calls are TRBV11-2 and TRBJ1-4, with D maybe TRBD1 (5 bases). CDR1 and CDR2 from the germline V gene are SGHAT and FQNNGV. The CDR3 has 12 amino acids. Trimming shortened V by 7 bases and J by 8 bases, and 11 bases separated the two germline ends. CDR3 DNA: TGTGCCAGCAAAGGGGTGGGAGAAAAACTGTTTTTT. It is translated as CASKGVGEKLFF. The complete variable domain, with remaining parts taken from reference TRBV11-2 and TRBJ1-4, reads EAGVAQSPRYKIIEKRQSVAFWCNPISGHATLYWYQQILGQGPKLLIQFQNNGVVDDSQLPKDRFSAERLKGVDSTLKIQPAKLEDSAVYLCASKGVGEKLFFGSGTQLSVL.

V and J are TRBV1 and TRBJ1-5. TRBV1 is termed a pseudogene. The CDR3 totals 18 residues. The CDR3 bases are TGCACCAGCAGCCTCCCTCCTCGGGGGGCTGACAGCAATCAGCCCCAGCATTTT. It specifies CTSSLPPRGADSNQPQHF.

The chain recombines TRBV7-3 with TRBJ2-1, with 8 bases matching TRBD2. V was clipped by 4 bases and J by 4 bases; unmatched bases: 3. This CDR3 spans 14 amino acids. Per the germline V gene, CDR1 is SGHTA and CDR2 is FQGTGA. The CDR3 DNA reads TGTGCCAGCAGCTCCGGACTAGCTTACAATGAGCAGTTCTTC. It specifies CASSSGLAYNEQFF.

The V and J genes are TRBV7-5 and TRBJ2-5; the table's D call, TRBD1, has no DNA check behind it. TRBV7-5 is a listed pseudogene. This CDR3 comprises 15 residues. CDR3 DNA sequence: TGTGCCAGAAGCCTCGCCGGGACACCTCAAGAGACCCAGTACTTC. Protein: CARSLAGTPQETQYF.

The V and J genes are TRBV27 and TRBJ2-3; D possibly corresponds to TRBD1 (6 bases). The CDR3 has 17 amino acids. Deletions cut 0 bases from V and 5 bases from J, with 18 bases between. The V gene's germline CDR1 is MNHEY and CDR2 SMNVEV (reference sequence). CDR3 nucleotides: TGTGCCAGCAGTTTATCCCCCTCCAACAGGGCCCAAGATACGCAGTATTTT. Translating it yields CASSLSPSNRAQDTQYF.

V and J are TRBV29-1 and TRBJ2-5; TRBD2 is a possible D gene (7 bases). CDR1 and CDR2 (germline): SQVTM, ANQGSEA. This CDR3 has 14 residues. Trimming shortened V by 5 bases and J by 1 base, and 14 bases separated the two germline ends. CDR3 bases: TGCAGCGTTTCGATTCGGGGGGCCCAAGAGACCCAGTACTTC. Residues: CSVSIRGAQETQYF.